These 11 T cell receptor beta chains originate from one sample sequenced in a study of CD8 T cells in Susac syndrome (dated by TCRdb to about 2019). Preparation of the library involved the immunoSEQ multiplex PCR assay. RNA was extracted with the RNeasy kit and about 0.5 to 1 ug was reverse transcribed using random hexamers. TCRdb ran its own pipeline on the public reads, namely fastp trimming at Q25 and MiXCR clone calling, and kept in-frame beta chains. Duplicate CDR3 protein sequences are folded into a single record with the most common DNA and genes. The sample yields 150,000 to 200,000 distinct CDR3 sequences; around 95% were counted once. The top ten hold 0.093% of the sample. Sequenced input: CD4+ T cells from PBMCs. The receptors shown here come from a human donor with multiple sclerosis.

The genes are TRBV20-1 and TRBJ2-4, with 10 bases that match TRBD2. J gave up 0 bases and V 3 bases, and 5 bases lay outside the gene matches. The CDR3 is made up of 16 amino acids. The germline V gene has CDR1 DFQATT and CDR2 SNEGSKA (reference sequence). The CDR3 here is CSASPLAGVAKNIQYF. The CDR3 DNA reads as TGCAGTGCTAGCCCGCTAGCGGGGGTAGCCAAAAACATTCAGTACTTC.

This chain joins TRBV7-8 and TRBJ2-1; 8 nucleotides match TRBD1. The CDR3 has 15 amino acids. V was clipped by 5 bases and J by 8 bases; unmatched bases: 11. Germline-derived CDR1 and CDR2 are SGHVS and FQNEAQ. In DNA, the CDR3 is TGTGCCAGCAGCCGGCCGGGACAGGACCTCGATGAGCAGTTCTTC. Translating it yields CASSRPGQDLDEQFF.

The V and J genes are TRBV29-1 and TRBJ1-2; no definite D call. This CDR3 contains 12 residues. V lost 4 bases and J 8 bases, leaving 14 bases between the germline ends. CDR1 and CDR2 from the germline V gene are SQVTM and ANQGSEA. The CDR3 loop reads CSVVSLWAGYTF. Here the CDR3 DNA reads TGCAGCGTTGTCTCTCTCTGGGCCGGCTACACCTTC. The whole variable domain, filled in from reference TRBV29-1 and TRBJ1-2, reads SAVISQKPSRDICQRGTSLTIQCQVDSQVTMMFWYRQQPGQSLTLIATANQGSEATYESGFVIDKFPISRPNLTFSTLTVSNMSPEDSSIYLCSVVSLWAGYTFGSGTRLTVV.

The rearrangement links TRBV5-6 to TRBJ2-1; TRBD2 matches 7 bases. Unmatched junction bases numbered 10, after V lost 5 bases and J lost 5 bases. The CDR3 covers 15 residues. The germline gives CDR1 SGHDT, CDR2 YYEEEE. CDR3 sequence (DNA): TGTGCCAGCAGGCCGGGACTACCTACTAACAATGAGCAGTTCTTC. Translation: CASRPGLPTNNEQFF.

This clonotype was found a few times. V gene TRBV5-4 combines with J gene TRBJ2-2; D is ambiguous. Deletions cut 2 bases from V and 4 bases from J, with 3 bases between. Germline CDR1 SGHNT, CDR2 YYREEE (reference sequence). The CDR3 has 12 amino acids. As DNA, the CDR3 is TGTGCCAGCAGCTTAAGCACCGGGGAGCTGTTTTTT. This codes for CASSLSTGELFF.

J is TRBJ2-1 and V is TRBV5-1, with 14 bases aligning to TRBD2. In germline, CDR1 is SGHRS, CDR2 YFSETQ. CDR3 size: 17 residues. V lost 6 bases to trimming and J lost 5 bases; unmatched junction nucleotides: 10. The CDR3 sequence: CASKGLAGVSWNNEQFF. CDR3 in DNA: TGCGCCAGCAAGGGACTAGCGGGGGTGTCCTGGAACAATGAGCAGTTCTTC. Looking up the rest from reference TRBV5-1 and TRBJ2-1 gives the full variable domain: KAGVTQTPRYLIKTRGQQVTLSCSPISGHRSVSWYQQTPGQGLQFLFEYFSETQRNKGNFPGRFSGRQFSNSRSEMNVSTLELGDSALYLCASKGLAGVSWNNEQFFGPGTRLTVL.

The chain joins TRBV29-1 to TRBJ2-7, with TRBD1 identical over 12 bases. Germline V CDR1 and CDR2: SQVTM, ANQGSEA. Trimming removed 7 bases from V and 4 bases from J; junction bases left unmatched: 14. CDR3 length: 16 amino acids. The chain's CDR3 is CSGSVGTGGFRYEQYF. The CDR3 DNA reads TGCAGCGGGAGTGTTGGGACAGGGGGCTTCAGGTACGAGCAGTACTTC.

This chain uses TRBV30 with TRBJ2-7; TRBD1 matches 11 bases. CDR3 length: 13 amino acids. Per germline, CDR1 GTSNPN and CDR2 SVGIG (reference sequence). The V and J ends lost 5 bases and 3 bases, in that order; junction bases with no gene match: 3. CDR3 DNA sequence: TGTGCCTGGGGACAGGGGGCGATCTACGAGCAGTACTTC. It translates to CAWGQGAIYEQYF.

This clonotype was seen a single time. The chain combines TRBV5-1 with TRBJ2-7; 13 bases line up with TRBD2. Germline V gives CDR1 SGHRS, CDR2 YFSETQ. This CDR3 comprises 15 residues. Trimming at V came to 4 bases and at J to 3 bases, leaving 4 bases not matched to a gene. CDR3 coding DNA: TGCGCCAGCAGCCCCGGACTAGCGGGGGTCTACGAGCAGTACTTC. This sequence encodes CASSPGLAGVYEQYF.

The count of this clonotype is one. The chain combines TRBV15 with TRBJ2-1; perhaps TRBD2 as D (5 bases). Trimming left V 8 bases short and J 4 bases short, with 15 bases between. CDR1 LNHNV and CDR2 YYDKDF come from the germline V gene (reference sequence). CDR3 length equals 14 residues. The CDR3 spells CATRTGVGYNEQFF. DNA for the CDR3: TGTGCCACCCGGACTGGGGTGGGATACAATGAGCAGTTCTTC.

This chain links TRBV20-1 with TRBJ2-3; no firm D call. The CDR3 runs 13 residues. The V end was cut by 5 bases, the J end by 3 bases, with 12 bases between. Germline V gene data show CDR1 as DFQATT and CDR2 as SNEGSKA (reference sequence). The CDR3 nucleotides are TGCAGTGCTCACAACCCTAGGACAGATACGCAGTATTTT. This codes for CSAHNPRTDTQYF.